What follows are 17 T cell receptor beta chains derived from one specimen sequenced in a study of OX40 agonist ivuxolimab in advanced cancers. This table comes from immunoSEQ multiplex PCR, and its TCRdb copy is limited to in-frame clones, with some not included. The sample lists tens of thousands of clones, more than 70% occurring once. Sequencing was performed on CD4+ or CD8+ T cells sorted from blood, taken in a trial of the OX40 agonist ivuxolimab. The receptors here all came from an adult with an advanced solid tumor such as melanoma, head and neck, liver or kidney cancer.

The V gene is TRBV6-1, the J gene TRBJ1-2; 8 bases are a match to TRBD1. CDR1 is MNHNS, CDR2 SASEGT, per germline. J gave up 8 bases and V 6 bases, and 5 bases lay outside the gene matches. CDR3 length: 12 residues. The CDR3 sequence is CASRSDRVGYTF. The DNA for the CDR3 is TGTGCCAGCAGATCGGACAGGGTCGGCTACACCTTC.

This chain's CDR3 is CASKIGTSGIRSPYEQYF. In DNA form, the CDR3 reads TGTGCCAGCAAGATCGGGACTAGCGGGATTCGCTCCCCCTACGAGCAGTACTTC. The gene calls are TRBV2 and TRBJ2-7, with 13 positions matching TRBD2. The CDR3 consists of 18 residues. The V and J ends lost 7 bases and 2 bases, in that order; junction bases with no gene match: 14. The germline V gene has CDR1 SNHLY and CDR2 FYNNEI.

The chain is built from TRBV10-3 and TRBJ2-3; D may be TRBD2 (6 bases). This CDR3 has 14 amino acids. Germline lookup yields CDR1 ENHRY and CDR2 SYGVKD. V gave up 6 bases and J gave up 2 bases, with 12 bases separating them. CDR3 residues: CAISIGTSTDTQYF. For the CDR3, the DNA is TGTGCCATCAGCATCGGGACTTCCACAGATACGCAGTATTTT.

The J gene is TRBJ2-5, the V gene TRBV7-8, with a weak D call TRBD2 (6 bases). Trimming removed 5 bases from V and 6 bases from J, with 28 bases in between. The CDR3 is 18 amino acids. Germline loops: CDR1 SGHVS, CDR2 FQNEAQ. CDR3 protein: CASSRLRFQGGEKKTQYF. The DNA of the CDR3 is TGTGCCAGCAGCCGACTCAGATTTCAGGGAGGCGAGAAAAAGACCCAGTACTTC.

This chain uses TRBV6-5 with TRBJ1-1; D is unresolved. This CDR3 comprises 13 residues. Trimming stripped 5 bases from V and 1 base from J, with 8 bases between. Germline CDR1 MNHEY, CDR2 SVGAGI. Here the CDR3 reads CASSESKNTEAFF. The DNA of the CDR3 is TGTGCCAGCAGTGAAAGCAAGAACACTGAAGCTTTCTTT.

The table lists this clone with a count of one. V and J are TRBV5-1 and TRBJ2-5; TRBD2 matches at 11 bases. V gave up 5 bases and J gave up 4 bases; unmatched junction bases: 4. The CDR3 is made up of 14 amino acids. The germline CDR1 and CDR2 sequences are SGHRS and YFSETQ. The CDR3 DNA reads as TGCGCCAGCAGGGTAGGACTAGCGGGAGAGACCCAGTACTTC. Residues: CASRVGLAGETQYF.

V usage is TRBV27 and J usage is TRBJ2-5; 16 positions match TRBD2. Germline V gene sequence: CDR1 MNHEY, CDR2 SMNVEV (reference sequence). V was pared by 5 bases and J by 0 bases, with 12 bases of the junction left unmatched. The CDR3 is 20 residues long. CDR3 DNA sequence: TGTGCCAGCAGTCCGTTACCCGGGACTAGCGGGAGGGCCGACCAAGAGACCCAGTACTTC. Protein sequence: CASSPLPGTSGRADQETQYF.

The CDR3 sequence: CATSRDLGVSGNTIYF. The CDR3, as DNA: TGTGCCACCAGCAGAGATCTGGGGGTATCTGGAAACACCATATATTTT. V gene TRBV15 combines with J gene TRBJ1-3, with a possible D match to TRBD1 (5 bases). This CDR3 comprises 16 residues. Trimming took 0 bases from V and 1 from J, leaving 10 bases between them. Germline CDR1 is LNHNV and CDR2 is YYDKDF (reference sequence).

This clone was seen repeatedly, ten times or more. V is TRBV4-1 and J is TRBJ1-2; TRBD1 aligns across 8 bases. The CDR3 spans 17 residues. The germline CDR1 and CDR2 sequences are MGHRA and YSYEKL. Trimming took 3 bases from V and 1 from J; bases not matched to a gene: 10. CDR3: CASSQDPGQELNYGYTF. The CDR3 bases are TGCGCCAGCAGCCAGGACCCGGGACAGGAACTTAACTATGGCTACACCTTC.

The CDR3, as DNA: TGTGCCAGCACGTGGGTGGAAGGAAGCTACGAGCAGTACTTC. Residues: CASTWVEGSYEQYF. The chain joins TRBV6-5 to TRBJ2-7, with D unresolved. Trimming removed 7 bases from V and 3 bases from J, with 16 bases in between. The CDR3 loop spans 14 amino acids. CDR1 MNHEY and CDR2 SVGAGI come from the germline V gene.

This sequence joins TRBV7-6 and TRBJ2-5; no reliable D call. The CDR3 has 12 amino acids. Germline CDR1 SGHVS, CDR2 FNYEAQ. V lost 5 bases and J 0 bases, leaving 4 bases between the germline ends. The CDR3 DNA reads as TGTGCCAGCAGCCCACACCAAGAGACCCAGTACTTC. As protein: CASSPHQETQYF. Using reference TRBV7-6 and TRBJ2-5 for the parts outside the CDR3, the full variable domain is GAGVSQSPRYKVTKRGQDVALRCDPISGHVSLYWYRQALGQGPEFLTYFNYEAQQDKSGLPNDRFSAERPEGSISTLTIQRTEQRDSAMYRCASSPHQETQYFGPGTRLLVL.

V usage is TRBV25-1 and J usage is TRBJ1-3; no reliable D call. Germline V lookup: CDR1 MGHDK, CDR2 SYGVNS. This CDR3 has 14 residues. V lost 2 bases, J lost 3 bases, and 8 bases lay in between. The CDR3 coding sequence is TGTGCCAGCAGTGAAGTAACGCGTGGAAACACCATATATTTT. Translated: CASSEVTRGNTIYF.

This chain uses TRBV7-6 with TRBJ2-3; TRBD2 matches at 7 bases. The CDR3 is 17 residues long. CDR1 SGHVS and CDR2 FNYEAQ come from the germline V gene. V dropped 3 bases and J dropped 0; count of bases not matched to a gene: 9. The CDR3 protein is CASSFLSAGSSTDTQYF. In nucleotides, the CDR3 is TGTGCCAGCAGCTTTTTATCAGCGGGATCTAGCACAGATACGCAGTATTTT.

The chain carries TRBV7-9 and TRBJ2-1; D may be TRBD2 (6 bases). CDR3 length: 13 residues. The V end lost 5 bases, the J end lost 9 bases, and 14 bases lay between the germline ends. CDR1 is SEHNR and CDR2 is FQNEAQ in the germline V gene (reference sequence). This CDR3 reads CASSLGGVSEQFF. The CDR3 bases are TGTGCCAGCAGCCTCGGGGGTGTTTCTGAGCAGTTCTTC.

Written as DNA, the CDR3 is TGTGCCAGCAGCCCGTCCCCCAGCTCCTACAATGAGCAGTTCTTC. Translation gives CASSPSPSSYNEQFF. The chain uses TRBV7-2 and TRBJ2-1; no clear D. CDR3 length: 15 amino acids. The germline CDR1 and CDR2 sequences are SGHTA and FQGNSA. V was cut by 5 bases and J by 0 bases, with 11 bases left in between.

CDR3 in DNA: TGCGCCAGCAGCCAAGAACCGACGCGGAGCTCTGGGGCCAACGTCCTGACTTTC. Protein product: CASSQEPTRSSGANVLTF. J is TRBJ2-6 and V is TRBV4-1; D unclear. Trimming cost V 0 bases and J 0 bases, with 12 bases left between them. The CDR3 is 18 amino acids. Germline CDR1 and CDR2: MGHRA and YSYEKL.

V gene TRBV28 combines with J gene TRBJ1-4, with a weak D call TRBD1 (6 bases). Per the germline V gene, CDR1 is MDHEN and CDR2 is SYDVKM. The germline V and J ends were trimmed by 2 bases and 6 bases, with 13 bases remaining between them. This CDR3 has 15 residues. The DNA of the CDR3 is TGTGCCAGCAGTTTAGGAGCCAGGGGCCATGAAAAACTGTTTTTT. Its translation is CASSLGARGHEKLFF.